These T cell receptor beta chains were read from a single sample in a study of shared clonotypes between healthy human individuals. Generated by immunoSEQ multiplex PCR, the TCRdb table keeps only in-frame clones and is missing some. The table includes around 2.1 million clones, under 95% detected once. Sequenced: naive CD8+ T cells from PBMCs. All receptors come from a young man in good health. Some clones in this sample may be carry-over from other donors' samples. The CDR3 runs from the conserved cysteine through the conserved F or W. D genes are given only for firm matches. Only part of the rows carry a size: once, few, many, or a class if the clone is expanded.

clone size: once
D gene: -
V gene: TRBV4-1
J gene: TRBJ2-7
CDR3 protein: CASSPLGLKQGLEYF
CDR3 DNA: TGCGCCAGCAGCCCCCTGGGCTTGAAGCAAGGTTTGGAGTACTTC

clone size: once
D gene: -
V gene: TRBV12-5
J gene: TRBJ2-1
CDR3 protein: CASGLGGTNEQFF
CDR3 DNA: TGTGCTAGTGGTTTAGGGGGGACGAATGAGCAGTTCTTC

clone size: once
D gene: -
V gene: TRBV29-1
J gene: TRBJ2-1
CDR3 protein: CSVLGDYNEQFF
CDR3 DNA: TGCAGCGTTCTAGGGGATTACAATGAGCAGTTCTTC

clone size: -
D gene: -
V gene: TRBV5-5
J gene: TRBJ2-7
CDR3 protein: CASSFGGYYEQYF
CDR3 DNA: TGTGCCAGCAGCTTCGGGGGATACTACGAGCAGTACTTC

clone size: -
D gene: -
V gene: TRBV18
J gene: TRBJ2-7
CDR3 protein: CASSAADSNYEQYF
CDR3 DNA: TGTGCCAGCTCGGCGGCGGACAGTAACTACGAGCAGTACTTC

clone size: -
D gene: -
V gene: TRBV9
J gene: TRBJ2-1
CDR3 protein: CASMAPGEYNEQFF
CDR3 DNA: TGTGCCAGCATGGCCCCCGGGGAATACAATGAGCAGTTCTTC

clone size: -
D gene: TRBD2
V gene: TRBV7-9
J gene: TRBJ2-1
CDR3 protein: CASHPGLAGYNEQFF
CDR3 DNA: TGTGCCAGCCACCCAGGACTAGCGGGATACAATGAGCAGTTCTTC

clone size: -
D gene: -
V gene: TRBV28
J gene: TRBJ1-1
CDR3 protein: CASSLRWAGTEAFF
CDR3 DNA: TGTGCCAGCAGTCTCCGGTGGGCCGGGACTGAAGCTTTCTTT

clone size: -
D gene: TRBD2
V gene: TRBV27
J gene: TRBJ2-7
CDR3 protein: CASSPRLAGAYEQYF
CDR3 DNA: TGTGCCAGCAGTCCCCGACTAGCGGGAGCCTACGAGCAGTACTTC

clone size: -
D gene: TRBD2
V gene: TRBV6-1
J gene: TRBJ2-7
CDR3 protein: CASSVPGLAGSYEQYF
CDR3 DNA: TGTGCCAGCAGTGTCCCGGGACTAGCGGGTTCCTACGAGCAGTACTTC

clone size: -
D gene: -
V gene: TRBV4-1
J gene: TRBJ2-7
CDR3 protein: CASSQVGKRYEQYF
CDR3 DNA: TGCGCCAGCAGCCAAGTCGGTAAACGGTACGAGCAGTACTTC

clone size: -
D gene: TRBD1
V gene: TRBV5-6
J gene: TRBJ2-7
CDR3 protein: CASSLVSGTGSYEQYF
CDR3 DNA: TGTGCCAGCAGCTTGGTCTCGGGGACAGGTTCCTACGAGCAGTACTTC

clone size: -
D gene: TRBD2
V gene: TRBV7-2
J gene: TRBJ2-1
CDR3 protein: CASSHISSGVYNEQFF
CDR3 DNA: TGTGCCAGCAGCCATATTTCTAGCGGAGTTTACAATGAGCAGTTCTTC

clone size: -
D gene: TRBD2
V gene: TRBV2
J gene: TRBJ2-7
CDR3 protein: CASTWTSGSYEQYF
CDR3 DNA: TGTGCCAGCACTTGGACTAGCGGGAGCTACGAGCAGTACTTC

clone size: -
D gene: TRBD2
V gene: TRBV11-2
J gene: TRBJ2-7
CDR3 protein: CASSNSGRGGYEQYF
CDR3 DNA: TGTGCCAGCAGCAATAGCGGGAGGGGGGGCTACGAGCAGTACTTC

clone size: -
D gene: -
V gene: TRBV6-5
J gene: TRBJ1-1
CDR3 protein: CASSYSSGGEEAFF
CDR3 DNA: TGTGCCAGCAGTTACTCTAGCGGGGGAGAGGAAGCTTTCTTT

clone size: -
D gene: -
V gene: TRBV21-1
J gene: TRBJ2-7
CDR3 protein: CASSNHRGRRSYEQYF
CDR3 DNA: TGTGCCAGCAGCAACCACAGGGGAAGGAGGTCCTACGAGCAGTACTTC

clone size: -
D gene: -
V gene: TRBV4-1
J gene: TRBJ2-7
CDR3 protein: CASSQVGPTAYEQYF
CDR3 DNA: TGCGCCAGCAGCCAAGTCGGTCCGACAGCTTACGAGCAGTACTTC

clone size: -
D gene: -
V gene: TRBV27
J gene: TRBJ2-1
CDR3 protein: CASSSGGVSYNEQFF
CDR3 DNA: TGTGCCAGCAGTTCAGGTGGGGTTTCATACAATGAGCAGTTCTTC

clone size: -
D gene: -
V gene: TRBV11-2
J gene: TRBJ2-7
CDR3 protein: CASSTGQTITYEQYF
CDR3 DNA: TGTGCCAGCAGCACGGGACAAACCATAACCTACGAGCAGTACTTC

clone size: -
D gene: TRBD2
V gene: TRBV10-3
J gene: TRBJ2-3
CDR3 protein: CAIRDWTSGSDTDTQYF
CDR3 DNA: TGTGCCATCAGAGATTGGACTAGCGGGAGTGACACAGATACGCAGTATTTT

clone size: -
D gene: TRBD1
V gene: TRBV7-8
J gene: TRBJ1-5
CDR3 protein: CASSHGTGKQPQHF
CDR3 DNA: TGTGCCAGCAGCCACGGGACAGGGAAGCAGCCCCAGCATTTT

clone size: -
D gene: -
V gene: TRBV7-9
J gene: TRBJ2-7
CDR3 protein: CASSEGVGHWISGSYEQYF
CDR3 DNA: TGTGCCAGCAGCGAGGGTGTGGGACATTGGATATCTGGGTCCTACGAGCAGTACTTC

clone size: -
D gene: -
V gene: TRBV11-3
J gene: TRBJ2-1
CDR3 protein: CASSFRTATSNEQFF
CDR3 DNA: TGTGCCAGCAGCTTCCGCACCGCGACTAGCAATGAGCAGTTCTTC

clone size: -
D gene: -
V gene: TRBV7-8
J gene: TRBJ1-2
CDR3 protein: CASSLLYGYTF
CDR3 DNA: TGTGCCAGCAGCTTACTATATGGCTACACCTTC

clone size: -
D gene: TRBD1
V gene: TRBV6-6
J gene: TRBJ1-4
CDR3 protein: CASSKTGDLSEKLFF
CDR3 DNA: TGTGCCAGCAGCAAAACAGGGGATTTAAGTGAAAAACTGTTTTTT

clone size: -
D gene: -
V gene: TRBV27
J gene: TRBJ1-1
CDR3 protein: CASSPQMNTEAFF
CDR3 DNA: TGTGCCAGCAGTCCTCAGATGAACACTGAAGCTTTCTTT

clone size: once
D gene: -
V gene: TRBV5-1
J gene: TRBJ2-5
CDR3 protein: CASTMGAPGETQYF
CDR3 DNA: TGCGCCAGCACTATGGGGGCTCCTGGGGAGACCCAGTACTTC

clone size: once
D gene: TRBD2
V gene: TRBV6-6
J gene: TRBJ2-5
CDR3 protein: CASIRSGGPRETQYF
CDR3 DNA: TGTGCCAGCATCCGCTCGGGAGGGCCCCGAGAGACCCAGTACTTC

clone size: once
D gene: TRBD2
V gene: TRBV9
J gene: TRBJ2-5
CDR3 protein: CASSATSGVVETQYF
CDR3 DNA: TGTGCCAGCAGCGCGACTAGCGGGGTAGTAGAGACCCAGTACTTC

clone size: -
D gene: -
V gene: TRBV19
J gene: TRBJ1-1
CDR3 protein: CASSIMGQTEAFF
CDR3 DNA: TGTGCCAGTAGTATTATGGGGCAAACTGAAGCTTTCTTT

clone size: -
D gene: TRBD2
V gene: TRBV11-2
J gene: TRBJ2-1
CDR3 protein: CASSSGLAGWSEQFF
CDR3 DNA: TGTGCCAGCAGCTCCGGACTAGCGGGATGGAGTGAGCAGTTCTTC

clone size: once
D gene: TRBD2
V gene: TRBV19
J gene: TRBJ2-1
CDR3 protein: CASSIVGVLAENNEQFF
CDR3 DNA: TGTGCCAGTAGTATAGTGGGGGTGCTAGCGGAGAACAATGAGCAGTTCTTC

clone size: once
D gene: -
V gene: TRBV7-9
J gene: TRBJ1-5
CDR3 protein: CASSRGPGNQPQHF
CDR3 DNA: TGTGCCAGCAGCCGAGGACCAGGCAATCAGCCCCAGCATTTT

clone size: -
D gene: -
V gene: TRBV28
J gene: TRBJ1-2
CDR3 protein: CASSDPGLHGYTF
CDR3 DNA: TGTGCCAGCAGTGATCCAGGGTTGCATGGCTACACCTTC

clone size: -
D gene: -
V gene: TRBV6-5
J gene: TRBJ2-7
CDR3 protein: CASSYLGGGGYEQYF
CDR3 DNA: TGTGCCAGCAGTTACTTGGGTGGAGGGGGCTACGAGCAGTACTTC

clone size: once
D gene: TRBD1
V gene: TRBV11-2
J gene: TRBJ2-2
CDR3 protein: CASRPVTGGPNTGELFF
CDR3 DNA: TGTGCCAGCCGTCCGGTGACAGGGGGTCCGAACACCGGGGAGCTGTTTTTT

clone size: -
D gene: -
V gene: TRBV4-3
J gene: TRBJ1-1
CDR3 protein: CASSQEGSEPFF
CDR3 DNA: TGCGCCAGCAGCCAAGAAGGTTCAGAACCTTTCTTT

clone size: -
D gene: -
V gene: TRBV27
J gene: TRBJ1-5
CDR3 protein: CASSSRSDGNQPQHF
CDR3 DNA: TGTGCCAGCAGTTCACGCTCCGATGGAAATCAGCCCCAGCATTTT

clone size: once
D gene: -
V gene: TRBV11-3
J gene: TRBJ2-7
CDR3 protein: CASSLDRGYEQYF
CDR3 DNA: TGTGCCAGCAGCTTAGATCGAGGCTACGAGCAGTACTTC

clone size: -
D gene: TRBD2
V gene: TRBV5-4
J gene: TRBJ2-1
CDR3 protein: CASSLKRETSNEQFF
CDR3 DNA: TGTGCCAGCAGCTTGAAGCGGGAGACATCCAATGAGCAGTTCTTC

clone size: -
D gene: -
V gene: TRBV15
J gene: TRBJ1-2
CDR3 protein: CATSRANRAGDYGYTF
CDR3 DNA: TGTGCCACCAGCAGAGCAAACAGGGCCGGGGACTATGGCTACACCTTC

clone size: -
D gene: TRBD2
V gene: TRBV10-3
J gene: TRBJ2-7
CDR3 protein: CASSPSGSQEQYF
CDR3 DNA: TGTGCCAGCAGTCCTAGCGGGAGTCAAGAGCAGTACTTC

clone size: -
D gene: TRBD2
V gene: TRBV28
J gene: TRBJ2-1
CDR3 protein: CASSPFSSGRYNEQFF
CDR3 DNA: TGTGCCAGCAGCCCATTCTCTAGCGGGAGATACAATGAGCAGTTCTTC

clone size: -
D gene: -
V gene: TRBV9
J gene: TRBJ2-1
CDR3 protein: CASSGYERVEQFF
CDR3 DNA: TGTGCCAGCAGCGGTTACGAACGGGTCGAGCAGTTCTTC

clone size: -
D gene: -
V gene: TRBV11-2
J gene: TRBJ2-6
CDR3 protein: CASSMDSLLSGANVLTF
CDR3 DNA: TGTGCCAGCAGCATGGACAGCCTCCTATCTGGGGCCAACGTCCTGACTTTC

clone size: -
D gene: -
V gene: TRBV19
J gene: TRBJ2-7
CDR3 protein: CASSELGPFSSYEQYF
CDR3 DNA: TGTGCCAGTAGTGAATTGGGACCCTTCTCTTCCTACGAGCAGTACTTC

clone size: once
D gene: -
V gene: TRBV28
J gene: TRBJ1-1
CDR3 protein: CASSLRGNLEAFF
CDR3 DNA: TGTGCCAGCAGTTTGCGGGGAAACCTTGAAGCTTTCTTT

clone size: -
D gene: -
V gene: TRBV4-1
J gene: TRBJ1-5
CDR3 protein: CASSQTHYDGGGPQHF
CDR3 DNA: TGCGCCAGCAGCCAGACGCACTATGATGGTGGGGGGCCCCAGCATTTT

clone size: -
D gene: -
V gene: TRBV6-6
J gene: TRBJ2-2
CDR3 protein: CASSNTGELFF
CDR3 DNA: TGTGCCAGCAGCAACACCGGGGAGCTGTTTTTT

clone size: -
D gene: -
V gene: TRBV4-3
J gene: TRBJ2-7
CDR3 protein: CASSQVRGDEQYF
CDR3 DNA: TGCGCCAGCAGCCAAGTACGGGGAGACGAGCAGTACTTC

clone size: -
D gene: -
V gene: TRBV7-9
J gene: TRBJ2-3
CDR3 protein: CASRGDTQYF
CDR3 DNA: TGTGCCAGCAGGGGGGATACGCAGTATTTT

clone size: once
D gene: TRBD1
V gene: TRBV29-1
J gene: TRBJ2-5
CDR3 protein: CSVKWDRGEETQYF
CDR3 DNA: TGCAGCGTGAAGTGGGACAGGGGAGAAGAGACCCAGTACTTC

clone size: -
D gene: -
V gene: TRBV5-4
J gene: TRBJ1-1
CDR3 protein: CASSKTSQGAFF
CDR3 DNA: TGTGCCAGCAGCAAGACGTCTCAGGGGGCTTTCTTT

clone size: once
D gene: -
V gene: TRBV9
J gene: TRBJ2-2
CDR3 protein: CASSVERSPSPGELFF
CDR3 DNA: TGTGCCAGCAGCGTAGAGCGGAGTCCCTCCCCCGGGGAGCTGTTTTTT

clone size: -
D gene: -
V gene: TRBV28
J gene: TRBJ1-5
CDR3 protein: CASSLFDGLNQPQHF
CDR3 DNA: TGTGCCAGCAGTTTATTTGACGGATTAAATCAGCCCCAGCATTTT

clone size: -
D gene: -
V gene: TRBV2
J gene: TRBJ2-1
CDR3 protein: CASSEGRTAPNEQFF
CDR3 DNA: TGTGCCAGCAGTGAGGGAAGGACAGCCCCCAATGAGCAGTTCTTC

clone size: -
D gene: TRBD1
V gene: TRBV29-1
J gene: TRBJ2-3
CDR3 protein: CSVVLGQGPWADTQYF
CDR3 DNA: TGCAGCGTTGTTTTGGGACAGGGGCCTTGGGCAGATACGCAGTATTTT

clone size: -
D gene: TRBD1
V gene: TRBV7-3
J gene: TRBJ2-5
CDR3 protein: CASSLGTGETQYF
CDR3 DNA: TGTGCCAGCAGCTTAGGGACAGGAGAGACCCAGTACTTC

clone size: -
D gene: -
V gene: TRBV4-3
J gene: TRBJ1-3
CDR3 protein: CASSRKLSSGNTIYF
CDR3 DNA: TGCGCCAGCAGTCGAAAGTTAAGCTCTGGAAACACCATATATTTT